This T cell receptor beta chain was obtained from a study of blood T cells in healthy people across ages. The CDR3 is made up of 16 amino acids. Losses at the gene ends were 5 bases for V and 5 bases for J; bases not matched to a gene: 7. The germline V gene has CDR1 SGHVS and CDR2 FQNEAQ. Staff drew 9 to 10 milliliters of peripheral blood from each donor. Each sample gave at least 7 million isolated PBMCs. Extraction of total RNA produced a minimum of 5 micrograms from each sample. A J-beta primer mix and a sample-barcoded 5' primer were used in a second PCR of about 7 to 12 cycles. MiXCR, applied by TCRdb to the 5' RACE reads, yields one record per CDR3 protein. The data show 800,000 or so distinct CDR3 sequences, 35% to 60% seen once.

The sequence came from a man of 80 years or more in good health. The rearrangement joins TRBV7-8 to TRBJ2-1; 12 positions match TRBD2. Sequenced input: blood. CDR3 residues: CASSPELAGGNNEQFF. DNA for the CDR3: TGTGCCAGCAGCCCAGAACTAGCGGGAGGTAACAATGAGCAGTTCTTC.